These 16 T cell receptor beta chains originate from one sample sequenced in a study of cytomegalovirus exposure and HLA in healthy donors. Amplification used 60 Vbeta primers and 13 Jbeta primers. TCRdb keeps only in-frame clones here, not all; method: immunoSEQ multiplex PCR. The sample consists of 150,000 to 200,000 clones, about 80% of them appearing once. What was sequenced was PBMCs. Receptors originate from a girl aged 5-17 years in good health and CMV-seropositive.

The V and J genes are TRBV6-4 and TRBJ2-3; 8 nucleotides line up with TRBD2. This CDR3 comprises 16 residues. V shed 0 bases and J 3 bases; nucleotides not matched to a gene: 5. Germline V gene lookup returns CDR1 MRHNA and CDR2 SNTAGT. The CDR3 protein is CASSDSPGGPTDTQYF. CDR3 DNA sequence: TGTGCCAGCAGTGACTCCCCGGGAGGGCCGACAGATACGCAGTATTTT.

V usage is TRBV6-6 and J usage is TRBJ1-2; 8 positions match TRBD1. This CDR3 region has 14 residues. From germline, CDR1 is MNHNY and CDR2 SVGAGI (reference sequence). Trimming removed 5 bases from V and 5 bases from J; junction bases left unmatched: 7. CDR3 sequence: CASSLSGQVYGYTF. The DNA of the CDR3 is TGTGCCAGCAGTCTATCGGGACAGGTTTATGGCTACACCTTC.

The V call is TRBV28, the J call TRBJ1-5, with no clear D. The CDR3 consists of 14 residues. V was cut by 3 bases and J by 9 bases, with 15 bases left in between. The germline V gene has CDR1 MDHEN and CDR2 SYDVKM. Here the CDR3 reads CASSFGRGSPPQHF. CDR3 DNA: TGTGCCAGCAGTTTTGGTCGGGGAAGTCCGCCCCAGCATTTT.

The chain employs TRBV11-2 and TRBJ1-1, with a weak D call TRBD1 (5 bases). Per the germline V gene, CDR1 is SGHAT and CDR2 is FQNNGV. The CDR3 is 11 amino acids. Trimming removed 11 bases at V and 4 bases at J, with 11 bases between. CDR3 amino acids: CAWGEGTEAFF. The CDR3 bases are TGTGCCTGGGGGGAGGGCACTGAAGCTTTCTTT. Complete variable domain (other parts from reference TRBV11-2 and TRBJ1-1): EAGVAQSPRYKIIEKRQSVAFWCNPISGHATLYWYQQILGQGPKLLIQFQNNGVVDDSQLPKDRFSAERLKGVDSTLKIQPAKLEDSAVYLCAWGEGTEAFFGQGTRLTVV.

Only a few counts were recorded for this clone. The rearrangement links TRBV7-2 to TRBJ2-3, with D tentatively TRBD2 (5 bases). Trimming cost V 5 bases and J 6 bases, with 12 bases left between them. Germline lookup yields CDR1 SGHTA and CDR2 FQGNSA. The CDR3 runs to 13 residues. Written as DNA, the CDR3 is TGTGCCAGCAGCGCTAGCCCCGGGGATACGCAGTATTTT. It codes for CASSASPGDTQYF.

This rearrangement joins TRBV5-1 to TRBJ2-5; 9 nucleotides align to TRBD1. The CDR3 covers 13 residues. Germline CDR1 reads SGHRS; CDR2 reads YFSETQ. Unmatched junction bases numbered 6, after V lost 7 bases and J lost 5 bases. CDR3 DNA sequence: TGCGCCAGCTCAACAGGGGGCGCTGAGACCCAGTACTTC. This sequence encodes CASSTGGAETQYF.

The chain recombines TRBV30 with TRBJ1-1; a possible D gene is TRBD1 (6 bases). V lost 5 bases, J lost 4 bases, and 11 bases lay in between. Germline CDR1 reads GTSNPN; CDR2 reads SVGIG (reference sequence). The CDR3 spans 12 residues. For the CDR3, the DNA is TGTGCCTGGGCAACAGGGACCACTGAAGCTTTCTTT. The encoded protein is CAWATGTTEAFF.

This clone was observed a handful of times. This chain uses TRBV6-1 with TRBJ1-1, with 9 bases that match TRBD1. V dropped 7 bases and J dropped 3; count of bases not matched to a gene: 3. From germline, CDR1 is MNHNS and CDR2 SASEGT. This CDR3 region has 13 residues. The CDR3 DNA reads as TGTGCCAGCAACAGGGGGCGAGACACTGAAGCTTTCTTT. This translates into CASNRGRDTEAFF.

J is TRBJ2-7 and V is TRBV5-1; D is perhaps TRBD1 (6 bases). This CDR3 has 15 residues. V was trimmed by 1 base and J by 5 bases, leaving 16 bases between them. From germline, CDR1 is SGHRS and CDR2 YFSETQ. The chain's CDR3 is CASSLSLGGQDEQYF. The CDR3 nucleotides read TGCGCCAGCAGCTTGAGTCTAGGGGGTCAGGACGAGCAGTACTTC.

The DNA of the CDR3 is TGTGCCAGCAGGAGGGGGACTAGCGGGCGATCCTACGAGCAGTACTTC. Amino acids: CASRRGTSGRSYEQYF. The gene calls are TRBV28 and TRBJ2-7; 12 bases are a match to TRBD2. The V and J ends lost 6 bases and 1 base, in that order; junction bases with no gene match: 7. CDR3 length: 16 residues. The germline V gene has CDR1 MDHEN and CDR2 SYDVKM. Full variable domain (rest looked up from reference TRBV28 and TRBJ2-7): DVKVTQSSRYLVKRTGEKVFLECVQDMDHENMFWYRQDPGLGLRLIYFSYDVKMKEKGDIPEGYSVSREKKERFSLILESASTNQTSMYLCASRRGTSGRSYEQYFGPGTRLTVT.

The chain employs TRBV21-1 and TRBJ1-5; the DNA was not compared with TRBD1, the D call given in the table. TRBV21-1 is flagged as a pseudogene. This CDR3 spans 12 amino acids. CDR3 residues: CASSKGLQPQHF. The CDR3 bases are TGTGCCAGCAGCAAGGGCCTTCAGCCCCAGCATTTT.

The CDR3 region is CASSSLPTEYSNQPQHF. The DNA for the CDR3 is TGTGCCAGCAGTTCACTTCCTACAGAATATAGCAATCAGCCCCAGCATTTT. The chain links TRBV28 to TRBJ1-5; D gene uncertain. Trimming pared 4 bases from V and 0 bases from J, leaving 16 bases between. Germline V lookup: CDR1 MDHEN, CDR2 SYDVKM. This CDR3 spans 17 amino acids.

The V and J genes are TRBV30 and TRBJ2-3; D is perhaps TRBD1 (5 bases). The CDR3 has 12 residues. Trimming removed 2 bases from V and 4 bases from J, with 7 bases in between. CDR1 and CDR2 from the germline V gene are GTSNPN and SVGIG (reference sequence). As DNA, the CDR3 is TGTGCCTGGAGTACGACAGCAGATACGCAGTATTTT. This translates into CAWSTTADTQYF.

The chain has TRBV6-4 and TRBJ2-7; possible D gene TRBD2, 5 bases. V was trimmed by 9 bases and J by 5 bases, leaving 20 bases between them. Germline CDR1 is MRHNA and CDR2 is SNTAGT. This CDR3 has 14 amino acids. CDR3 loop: CASITRVVAHEQYF. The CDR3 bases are TGTGCCAGTATTACTAGAGTAGTTGCCCACGAGCAGTACTTC.

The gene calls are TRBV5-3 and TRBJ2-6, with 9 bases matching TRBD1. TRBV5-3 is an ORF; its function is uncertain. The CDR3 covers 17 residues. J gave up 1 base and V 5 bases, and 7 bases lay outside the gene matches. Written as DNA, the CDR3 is TGTGCCAGAAGTGACGGGACAGGGAGGTCTGGGGCCAACGTCCTGACTTTC. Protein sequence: CARSDGTGRSGANVLTF.

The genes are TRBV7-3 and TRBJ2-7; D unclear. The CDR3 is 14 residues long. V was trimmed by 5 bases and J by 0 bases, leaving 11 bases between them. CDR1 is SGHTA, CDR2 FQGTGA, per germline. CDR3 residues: CASSPARSSYEQYF. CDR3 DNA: TGTGCCAGCAGCCCCGCTAGGTCCTCCTACGAGCAGTACTTC.